A single TCR beta chain is shown here with its context. This clonotype was picked up many times. Its antigen is currently not known. No much larger clone exists at a distance of one base, and base qualities are not known. The entry originates in a study of T cell repertoires in cytomegalovirus infection (dated by TCRdb to about 2019). About the full investigation: Donor HLA type was relevant to the analysis, because carriage of CMV infection together with the matching HLA type was indicated by public TCR beta signatures.

Sequencing was carried out with an Illumina HiSeq 1500. TCRdb reanalyzed the raw reads on its own, using fastp at Q25 for trimming and MiXCR for clone calling, and kept in-frame beta chains. Rows with a matching CDR3 protein are joined into one entry that keeps the most common DNA and genes. Within this sample are a few hundred thousand distinct CDR3 sequences, with about a sixth of them counted one time only. Clones ranked in the top ten supply roughly 45% of the sample. The V and J ends are trimmed by 1 base and 6 bases, leaving 6 bases between them. For CDR1 and CDR2, the germline V gene (reference sequence) lists SEHNR and FQNEAQ. Including cysteine and phenylalanine, the CDR3 has 12 amino acids. The DNA shown is the 36-base CDR3, in frame from base 1. What the work shows at the level of the full study, not this receptor alone: In both this cohort and an independent cohort of several hundred donors, the cumulative frequency of public TCR beta family members distinguished carriers of CMV infection plus the relevant HLA type. The ex vivo response was dominated by HLA-C-restricted CMV-specific TCR beta clonotypes, which also provided the single most frequent clonotype in two of eight donors.

This receptor was taken from a human donor in good health (CMV status not recorded). Some clones in this sample may be carry-over from other donors' samples. This chain joins TRBV7-9 to TRBJ1-1; too little of a D gene remains to name it. Sequencing was carried out using CD8+ T cells from PBMCs. The CDR3 has the sequence CASSLEVAEAFF. Here is the DNA: TGTGCCAGCAGCTTAGAGGTCGCTGAAGCTTTCTTT.